A few counts support the clone carrying this T cell receptor beta chain. As yet, its antigen is unknown. CDR1 MNHEY and CDR2 SMNVEV come from the germline V gene (reference sequence). V lost 6 bases and J 5 bases, leaving 20 bases between the germline ends. The CDR3 sequence is 16 residues long. This entry belongs to a study of T cell repertoires in aging, cancer and after chemotherapy. Overall study findings and caveats: Healthy donors lost TCR diversity with age mainly through richness, cancer patients through richness and evenness.

Amplification of TCR beta used genomic DNA extracted from peripheral blood. A mixed TRB-A/B primer pool amplified rearranged TRB by multiplex touch-down PCR. A single record per CDR3 protein comes from TCRdb applying MiXCR to the multiplex PCR reads. The sample consists of approximately 13,000 distinct CDR3 sequences, 21% of them appearing once. The genes are TRBV27 and TRBJ1-5; tentative D call: TRBD1 (5 bases). The source material was blood. The clonotype originates from a human donor in good health. The CDR3 region is CASSRHGDGADQPQHF. CDR3 nucleotide sequence: TGTGCCAGCAGCCGCCACGGGGACGGAGCTGATCAGCCCCAGCATTTT.